Listed below are T cell receptor beta chains from one sample, sequenced in a study of shared T cell receptors in the human thymus. Profiling relied on immunoSEQ multiplex PCR, and the TCRdb table lists in-frame clones only, not all of them. Here the sample spans hundreds of thousands of clones, around 78% being singletons. The same specimen was also included in a second study, on human thymus T cells.

The specimen was thymocytes. The receptors derive from a boy under three years old with a congenital heart defect. The CDR3 runs from the conserved cysteine through the conserved F or W. The D gene is left open where the match is weak. Expanded clones get a size class; other rows say once, few or many, or leave the size out.

d_gene	abundance	v_gene	j_gene	CDR3nt	CDR3aa
TRBD2	NA	TRBV25-1	TRBJ2-5	TGTGCCAGCAGTGAAGGGACTAGCGGGAGGGGGAGGGAGACCCAGTACTTC	CASSEGTSGRGRETQYF
NA	NA	TRBV29-1	TRBJ1-1	TGCAGCGTAGTGGACAGCATGAACACTGAAGCTTTCTTT	CSVVDSMNTEAFF
TRBD1	NA	TRBV6-6	TRBJ1-2	TGTGCCAGCAGTGTGGACAGGACCTATGGCTACACCTTC	CASSVDRTYGYTF
TRBD1	NA	TRBV29-1	TRBJ2-7	TGCAGCGCCGCCGACAGGGTTCGGGGTGAGCAGTACTTC	CSAADRVRGEQYF
TRBD1	once	TRBV15	TRBJ2-5	TGTGCCACAAAACAGGGGAACCAAGAGACCCAGTACTTC	CATKQGNQETQYF
TRBD2	NA	TRBV11-3	TRBJ2-7	TGTGCCAGCACCTGGGGGGGGAGCTCCTACGAGCAGTACTTC	CASTWGGSSYEQYF
NA	NA	TRBV20-1	TRBJ1-1	TGCAGTGCCACGGACATTAGGGCTTTCTTT	CSATDIRAFF
NA	NA	TRBV5-1	TRBJ2-7	TGCGCCAGGCAGTTAGTACAGGACGAGCAGTACTTC	CARQLVQDEQYF
TRBD1	NA	TRBV29-1	TRBJ2-7	TGCAGCGTTGGGACTCACAGGGGGCAACGCTACGAGCAGTACTTC	CSVGTHRGQRYEQYF
TRBD2	NA	TRBV2	TRBJ2-1	TGTGCCAGCAGTGATCAACAGCGGGAGGGCCGTATCCATGAGCAGTTCTTC	CASSDQQREGRIHEQFF
TRBD1	NA	TRBV7-3	TRBJ2-2	TGTGCCAGCAGCAACGACAGGGATCATCGGGAGCTGTTTTTT	CASSNDRDHRELFF
NA	NA	TRBV29-1	TRBJ2-7	TGCAGCGTGAGATCGGACGAGCAGTACTTC	CSVRSDEQYF
TRBD2	NA	TRBV7-2	TRBJ2-3	TGTGCCAGCAGCTTAGTGTCCAGCGGGAGGGGTACGCAGTATTTT	CASSLVSSGRGTQYF
NA	NA	TRBV2	TRBJ2-3	TGTGCCAGCCCGGACATCCATAGCACAGATACGCAGTATTTT	CASPDIHSTDTQYF
TRBD1	NA	TRBV10-3	TRBJ2-6	TGTGCCATCAGTGGGGGGGGACAGGGGTTCTCTGGGGCCAACGTCCTGACTTTC	CAISGGGQGFSGANVLTF
NA	NA	TRBV5-1	TRBJ2-7	TGCGCCAGCAGCCCCGCAGGGGCCTCCTACGAGCAGTACTTC	CASSPAGASYEQYF
NA	NA	TRBV5-1	TRBJ1-2	TGCGCCAGCAGCTTGGACAGATTCTATGGCTACACCTTC	CASSLDRFYGYTF
TRBD2	NA	TRBV18	TRBJ2-5	TGTGCCAGCTCACGAGGGACTAGCGGGAGGCTCCGCCAAGAGACCCAGTACTTC	CASSRGTSGRLRQETQYF
TRBD2	NA	TRBV5-4	TRBJ2-2	TGTGCCAGCAGCTTGTTTGCGGGAGGGAGAGGGGAGCTGTTTTTT	CASSLFAGGRGELFF
TRBD1	NA	TRBV27	TRBJ1-5	TGTGCCAGCAGTGCCGGGACGACAGGGGTCAATCAGCCCCAGCATTTT	CASSAGTTGVNQPQHF
NA	NA	TRBV4-3	TRBJ2-2	TGCGCCAGCAGCCGCAACGGTAGCGGAAACACCGGGGAGCTGTTTTTT	CASSRNGSGNTGELFF
TRBD2	NA	TRBV28	TRBJ2-4	TGTGCCAGCAGTTCAGCTTCTAGCGGGAGGGCGAGGACCAAAAACATTCAGTACTTC	CASSSASSGRARTKNIQYF
NA	NA	TRBV15	TRBJ1-1	TGTGCCACCAGCAGAGTTACAGGGTCGGTGGACACTGAAGCTTTCTTT	CATSRVTGSVDTEAFF
NA	NA	TRBV10-3	TRBJ2-1	TGTGCCATCAGCGGGAAGGGGGTGGATGAGCAGTTCTTC	CAISGKGVDEQFF
NA	NA	TRBV7-9	TRBJ1-1	TGTGCCAGCAGCTCAGGCCAGAACACTGAAGCTTTCTTT	CASSSGQNTEAFF
NA	once	TRBV7-9	TRBJ2-1	TGTGCCAGCAGCTTAGAGGGGGATGAGCAGTTCTTC	CASSLEGDEQFF
TRBD2	NA	TRBV5-4	TRBJ2-7	TGTGCCAGCACCGATAGCGGGAGATCCCACGAGCAGTACTTC	CASTDSGRSHEQYF
NA	NA	TRBV6-1	TRBJ2-7	TGTGCCAGCAGTCTGACAGGTTGGGGGGGCGAGCAGTACTTC	CASSLTGWGGEQYF
NA	NA	TRBV16	TRBJ1-4	TGTGCCAGCAGCCATGGCACCTCTAATGAAAAACTGTTTTTT	CASSHGTSNEKLFF
NA	NA	TRBV6-1	TRBJ1-1	TGTGCCAGCAGTGAGATGCCCCGGTTAAACACTGAAGCTTTCTTT	CASSEMPRLNTEAFF
NA	NA	TRBV23-1	TRBJ2-2	TGCGCCAGCATCGGAGAGAACACCGGGGAGCTGTTTTTT	CASIGENTGELFF
NA	NA	TRBV4-3	TRBJ2-2	TGCGCCAGCAGCGGGAGTGGGAACACCGGGGAGCTGTTTTTT	CASSGSGNTGELFF
TRBD1	NA	TRBV28	TRBJ1-1	TGTGCCAGCAGTTTATTCAGGGGGTTTCCGTCAACTGAAGCTTTCTTT	CASSLFRGFPSTEAFF
NA	NA	TRBV6-1	TRBJ2-1	TGTGCCACCTGCGGTAGGCCCACCCTCAATGAGCAGTTCTTC	CATCGRPTLNEQFF
TRBD2	NA	TRBV28	TRBJ2-7	TGTGCCAGCAGTCCGGGACTAGCGGGAGGGTACTTC	CASSPGLAGGYF
TRBD2	NA	TRBV9	TRBJ2-7	TGTGCCAGCAGCGTATCTCCGGCTAGCGGGAACCACGAGCAGTACTTC	CASSVSPASGNHEQYF
TRBD2	NA	TRBV14	TRBJ2-1	TGTGCCAGCAGCCAAGGCAGCGGGGTTTCCTACAATGAGCAGTTCTTC	CASSQGSGVSYNEQFF
TRBD1	few	TRBV25-1	TRBJ2-1	TGTGCCAGTGGGGGGACAGGGAGCTCCTACAATGAGCAGTTCTTC	CASGGTGSSYNEQFF
TRBD1	NA	TRBV6-5	TRBJ2-7	TGTGCCAGCAGTGCCCCGCACAGGGGCTACGAGCAGTACTTC	CASSAPHRGYEQYF
TRBD2	few	TRBV19	TRBJ2-5	TGTGCCAGTAGTACCACTGGGACTAGCGGGAAGATGGCGACCCAGTACTTC	CASSTTGTSGKMATQYF
TRBD1	NA	TRBV4-3	TRBJ2-4	TGCGCCAGCAGCTTCCAACGGGACAGGGGAGGGAACATTCAGTACTTC	CASSFQRDRGGNIQYF
TRBD1	NA	TRBV18	TRBJ2-7	TGTGCCAGCTCACCGGGGACAGGGAAAGATTTGTACGAGCAGTACTTC	CASSPGTGKDLYEQYF
NA	NA	TRBV21-1	TRBJ2-7	TGTGCCAGCAGCAATAGTAACGAGCAGTACTTC	CASSNSNEQYF
NA	few	TRBV4-1	TRBJ2-3	TGCGCCAGCAGCCCAGACACTAGGCGGGCAGATACGCAGTATTTT	CASSPDTRRADTQYF
NA	NA	TRBV11-1	TRBJ2-7	TGTGCCAGCAGCTTAAATAGGGGTCCCTACGAGCAGTACTTC	CASSLNRGPYEQYF
TRBD2	NA	TRBV28	TRBJ2-5	TGTGCCAGCAGTAGTGTCTTAGCGGGAGGTGTGGAGACCCAGTACTTC	CASSSVLAGGVETQYF
TRBD2	NA	TRBV4-1	TRBJ2-5	TGCGCCAGCAGTCCTGGACTAGCGGGATTAGGACAAGAGACCCAGTACTTC	CASSPGLAGLGQETQYF
NA	few	TRBV9	TRBJ2-3	TGTGCCAGCAGCGCGAGCGGAACAGATACGCAGTATTTT	CASSASGTDTQYF
NA	NA	TRBV27	TRBJ2-7	TGTGCCAGCAGCCGGGGGGCGGACCCGGGGGTGTCCGGAGAGCAGTACTTC	CASSRGADPGVSGEQYF
TRBD1	NA	TRBV6-1	TRBJ1-5	TGTGCCAGCAGTGAAGGTGGGACAGGTGGGCGCAATCAGCCCCAGCATTTT	CASSEGGTGGRNQPQHF
TRBD1	NA	TRBV6-1	TRBJ1-2	TGTGCCAGCAGTGAAAAGGGGACAGGGGTGAACTATGGCTACACCTTC	CASSEKGTGVNYGYTF
TRBD1	NA	TRBV7-2	TRBJ1-2	TGTGCCAGCAGCTTAGGGGACAGGTGGAGCTATGGCTACACCTTC	CASSLGDRWSYGYTF
NA	NA	TRBV28	TRBJ1-5	TGTGCCAGCAGTTTAGGGCCGGTAAGCAATCAGCCCCAGCATTTT	CASSLGPVSNQPQHF
NA	NA	TRBV25-1	TRBJ1-2	TGTGCCAGCAGTGACCTGACGGGAGCCTATGGCTACACCTTC	CASSDLTGAYGYTF